This TCR beta chain was identified during a study of blood T cell repertoires in COVID-19. Overall study: From the United States, Italy and Spain came samples of acute and convalescent COVID-19. T cells, B-cell-depleted T cells, or PBMCs supplied cDNA or gDNA.

Germline trimming cut 4 bases from V and 10 bases from J; bases unmatched to any gene: 12. The CDR3 covers 15 residues. Per the germline V gene, CDR1 is MNHEY and CDR2 is SMNVEV (reference sequence). As originally analysed: For nucleated cells, counts were estimated from reference gene primer amplification. Only in-frame clones appear in the TCRdb table, and some are missing; sequencing was by immunoSEQ multiplex PCR. V and J calls and clone size follow that table, whereas D and trimming were derived from the DNA. The data show 280,000 or so clones, over 75% seen once. The sequenced material came from peripheral blood. V usage is TRBV27 and J usage is TRBJ1-1; TRBD1 matches 10 bases. The receptor was derived from a human donor in a cohort sampled during active COVID-19. The DNA of the CDR3 is TGTGCCAGCAGTTCGCCGGGACAGGGGTCCGTCGGAGCTTTCTTT. This encodes CASSSPGQGSVGAFF.